Below are 8 T cell receptor beta chains sequenced from a single sample in a study of identical twins. TCRdb analysed the 5' RACE reads with MiXCR anew, one entry per CDR3 protein. The sample lists hundreds of thousands of distinct CDR3 sequences, around 6.1% occurring once. What was sequenced was naive T cells sorted from blood. Receptor source: a young man in good health.

The V call is TRBV7-9, the J call TRBJ2-7, with 10 bases that match TRBD2. CDR3 length equals 15 residues. Germline loops: CDR1 SEHNR, CDR2 FQNEAQ (reference sequence). The chain's CDR3 is CASSLAGALSYEQYV. In DNA form, the CDR3 reads TGTGCCAGCAGCCTAGCGGGAGCCCTCTCCTACGAGCAGTACGTC.

This clonotype was detected ten times or more. The genes are TRBV15 and TRBJ2-3, with D perhaps matching TRBD1 (5 bases). Germline values: CDR1 LNHNV, CDR2 YYDKDF (reference sequence). The V gene lost 0 bases and the J gene lost 6 bases, with 16 bases spanning the gap. This CDR3 contains 16 residues. CDR3 in DNA: TGTGCCACCAGCAGAGATCTCAGGGTAGGGATCGATACGCAGTATTTT. Protein sequence: CATSRDLRVGIDTQYF.

This clonotype was found many times. The V gene is TRBV5-1, the J gene TRBJ2-7, with TRBD1 matching 8 bases. The CDR3 is 15 amino acids. Unmatched junction bases numbered 5, after V lost 0 bases and J lost 3 bases. CDR1 is SGHRS, CDR2 YFSETQ, per germline. The CDR3 DNA is TGCGCCAGCAGCTTGGAGGGACAGGCGTACTACGAGCAGTACTTC. It specifies CASSLEGQAYYEQYF.

This clonotype occurred many times. The rearrangement joins TRBV4-1 to TRBJ1-6; no clear D. The CDR3 runs 13 residues. V was trimmed by 4 bases and J by 7 bases, leaving 8 bases between them. Germline V lookup: CDR1 MGHRA, CDR2 YSYEKL. The chain's CDR3 is CASSLPWNSPLHF. The CDR3, as DNA: TGCGCCAGCAGCCTACCCTGGAATTCACCCCTCCACTTT.

This clonotype has a count of ten or more. This sequence joins TRBV12-3 or TRBV12-4 and TRBJ1-2; tentatively, D is TRBD1 (5 bases). CDR3 size: 13 residues. V was pared by 1 base and J by 4 bases, with 7 bases between. The CDR3 sequence is CASSLVGGYGYTF. DNA of the CDR3: TGTGCCAGCAGTTTAGTCGGGGGCTATGGCTACACCTTC.

This clonotype occurred many times. The chain couples TRBV7-8 to TRBJ2-2, with D uncertain. The CDR3 loop spans 13 amino acids. The germline V gene has CDR1 SGHVS and CDR2 FQNEAQ. Deletions cut 5 bases from V and 6 bases from J, with 10 bases between. For the CDR3, the DNA is TGTGCCAGCAGCGGAAGAAGTCCCGGGGAGCTGTTTTTT. Its translation: CASSGRSPGELFF.

This clonotype was detected ten times or more. DNA of the CDR3: TGCAGCGTTGAAGCCCCGGGACCCCTAGTACAAGAGACCCAGTACTTC. This encodes CSVEAPGPLVQETQYF. This chain connects TRBV29-1 to TRBJ2-5; D possibly uses TRBD1 or TRBD2 (5 bases each). CDR3 size: 16 residues. CDR1 is SQVTM and CDR2 is ANQGSEA in the germline V gene. V lost 1 base and J lost 2, with 17 bases in between.

In its sample, this clonotype was seen many times. The V and J genes are TRBV12-3 or TRBV12-4 and TRBJ1-4; D remains unclear. CDR3 length: 14 amino acids. The V end lost 1 base, the J end lost 7 bases, and 10 bases lay between the germline ends. The CDR3 protein is CASSLGGQTEKLFF. CDR3 nucleotide sequence: TGTGCCAGCAGTTTAGGCGGGCAGACTGAAAAACTGTTTTTT.